These 32 T cell receptor beta chains originate from one sample sequenced in a study of cytomegalovirus exposure and HLA in healthy donors. PCR involved 60 Vbeta and 13 Jbeta primers. This table comes from immunoSEQ multiplex PCR, and its TCRdb copy is limited to in-frame clones, with some not included. The profile shows fewer than 25,000 clones, around 77% of them singletons. Sequencing used PBMCs. The source of these receptors is a man between 60 and 70 years old in good health and CMV-seronegative.

The chain recombines TRBV18 with TRBJ2-7, with TRBD2 matching over 9 bases. The length of the CDR3 is 15 residues. Germline trimming cut 2 bases from V and 4 bases from J; bases unmatched to any gene: 6. In germline, CDR1 is KGHSH, CDR2 LQKENI. The CDR3 region has the DNA TGTGCCAGCTCACCAGGGAGCGGGAGGACGTACGAGCAGTACTTC. Protein: CASSPGSGRTYEQYF.

This clone has just one count. V and J are TRBV6-6 and TRBJ1-2; maybe TRBD1 (6 bases). The ends were cut back, 5 bases at V and 6 bases at J, with 19 bases in the middle. Germline CDR1 reads MNHNY; CDR2 reads SVGAGI (reference sequence). The CDR3 extends over 15 amino acids. CDR3 sequence (DNA): TGTGCCAGCAGTCCCCGGGGGGCTCAGAGGAATGGCTACACCTTC. Translated: CASSPRGAQRNGYTF.

This clone appeared once. The chain couples TRBV29-1 to TRBJ2-5, with TRBD2 as a possible D gene (5 bases). With 4 bases removed from V and 5 bases from J, the gap between germline ends came to 11 bases. This CDR3 has 12 amino acids. Per germline, CDR1 SQVTM and CDR2 ANQGSEA. The CDR3: CSVGRTRETQYF. The CDR3 nucleotides are TGCAGCGTTGGGCGGACTCGGGAGACCCAGTACTTC.

V gene TRBV12-5 combines with J gene TRBJ2-1; tentative D call: TRBD1 (5 bases). This CDR3 spans 15 amino acids. V was clipped by 4 bases and J by 1 base, with 11 bases between them. The V gene's germline CDR1 is LGHNT and CDR2 FRNRAP. This CDR3 is CASGSGQLSYNEQFF. The DNA for the CDR3 is TGTGCTAGTGGTTCCGGACAATTGTCCTACAATGAGCAGTTCTTC.

The V and J genes are TRBV7-9 and TRBJ1-6; 11 bases are a match to TRBD1. J gave up 8 bases and V 5 bases, and 5 bases lay outside the gene matches. Germline V gives CDR1 SEHNR, CDR2 FQNEAQ (reference sequence). There are 15 residues in the CDR3. The CDR3, as DNA: TGTGCCAGCAGCGTCGGGGACAGGGGGGATTCACCCCTCCACTTT. It specifies CASSVGDRGDSPLHF. The full variable domain, in which reference TRBV7-9 and TRBJ1-6 provide the parts outside the CDR3, is DTGVSQNPRHKITKRGQNVTFRCDPISEHNRLYWYRQTLGQGPEFLTYFQNEAQLEKSRLLSDRFSAERPKGSFSTLEIQRTEQGDSAMYLCASSVGDRGDSPLHFGNGTRLTVT.

This chain links TRBV30 with TRBJ1-5, with 7 positions matching TRBD1. J gave up 0 bases and V 5 bases, and 10 bases lay outside the gene matches. Per germline, CDR1 GTSNPN and CDR2 SVGIG (reference sequence). The CDR3 is 16 amino acids. The CDR3 is CAWRPGGLDSNQPQHF. The CDR3 nucleotides read TGTGCCTGGCGGCCAGGGGGATTGGATAGCAATCAGCCCCAGCATTTT.

The V and J genes are TRBV5-8 and TRBJ2-4; the D gene is possibly TRBD1 (6 bases). V dropped 4 bases and J dropped 1 base, with 12 bases sitting between them. Germline V gene sequence: CDR1 SGHTS, CDR2 YDEGEE. The CDR3 extends over 15 amino acids. The CDR3 DNA sequence: TGTGCCAGCAGCCTCACAGGGTTGGCCAAAAACATTCAGTACTTC. Residues: CASSLTGLAKNIQYF.

The V call is TRBV5-4, the J call TRBJ2-1; no clear D. The V end was cut by 4 bases, the J end by 8 bases, with 16 bases between. This CDR3 contains 14 residues. The germline V gene has CDR1 SGHNT and CDR2 YYREEE (reference sequence). In nucleotides, the CDR3 is TGTGCCAGCAGCCTGACTGCGGCCCTCGATGAGCAGTTCTTC. Translated, it gives CASSLTAALDEQFF.

V and J are TRBV5-6 and TRBJ2-1, with 8 positions matching TRBD2. The V and J ends lost 4 bases and 9 bases, in that order; junction bases with no gene match: 15. Germline loops: CDR1 SGHDT, CDR2 YYEEEE. The length of the CDR3 is 16 residues. CDR3 protein: CASSTELRGGYGEQFF. The CDR3 DNA sequence: TGTGCCAGCAGCACCGAACTCCGGGGGGGCTATGGTGAGCAGTTCTTC.

This clone was seen more than once but under ten times. The V gene is TRBV19, the J gene TRBJ2-2, with 8 bases that match TRBD1. CDR3 length equals 17 residues. V dropped 7 bases and J dropped 0; count of bases not matched to a gene: 10. Looked up from germline, CDR1 is LNHDA and CDR2 is SQIVND (reference sequence). This chain's CDR3 is CASMGSRGLSNTGELFF. DNA of the CDR3: TGTGCCAGTATGGGGTCCAGGGGGCTCTCGAACACCGGGGAGCTGTTTTTT.

As for this clone: At one end, the junction sequence differs from germline, possibly due to a read error. The identical CDR3 is also encoded by other nucleotide sequences in the sample. The CDR3 region is CASSPRGVRGELFF. Here the CDR3 DNA reads TGTGCTAGCAGTCCTCGCGGGGTACGAGGGGAGCTGTTTTTT. The V and J genes are TRBV7-7 and TRBJ2-2, with D tentatively TRBD2 (6 bases). Germline V gene data show CDR1 as SSHAT and CDR2 as FNYEAQ (reference sequence). This CDR3 is 14 amino acids long.

The chain employs TRBV25-1 and TRBJ2-4, with TRBD1 matching over 7 bases. CDR3 length: 13 amino acids. Trimming cost V 9 bases and J 3 bases; bases outside gene matches: 5. The germline CDR1 and CDR2 sequences are MGHDK and SYGVNS. CDR3 in DNA: TGTGCCAGTTGCAGGGGGAACAAAAACATTCAGTACTTC. Translation gives CASCRGNKNIQYF.

This clone was observed a few times. The V call is TRBV6-1, the J call TRBJ1-6; no firm D call. From germline, CDR1 is MNHNS and CDR2 SASEGT. V was cut by 7 bases and J by 0 bases, with 10 bases left in between. The length of the CDR3 is 15 residues. The CDR3 bases are TGTGCCAGCATGATCAGAAGCTCCTATAATTCACCCCTCCACTTT. This gives the protein CASMIRSSYNSPLHF.

The V call is TRBV11-1, the J call TRBJ2-5, with a tentative D call TRBD2 (6 bases). V shed 1 base and J shed 5 bases, with 17 bases lying between them. Germline CDR1 reads SGHAT; CDR2 reads FQDESV (reference sequence). The CDR3 is made up of 16 amino acids. The chain's CDR3 is CASSLERRADGETQYF. The CDR3 DNA is TGTGCCAGCAGCTTAGAGAGGAGGGCGGACGGGGAGACCCAGTACTTC. The full variable domain, in which reference TRBV11-1 and TRBJ2-5 provide the parts outside the CDR3, is EAEVAQSPRYKITEKSQAVAFWCDPISGHATLYWYRQILGQGPELLVQFQDESVVDDSQLPKDRFSAERLKGVDSTLKIQPAELGDSAMYLCASSLERRADGETQYFGPGTRLLVL.

This clone was seen a single time. This chain uses TRBV29-1 with TRBJ2-5, with no clear D. Trimming took off 4 bases at V and 4 bases at J, with 10 bases between the two ends. The CDR3 is made up of 12 amino acids. Germline CDR1 reads SQVTM; CDR2 reads ANQGSEA. In DNA, the CDR3 is TGCAGCGTTGTGGCAAACCGAGAGACCCAGTACTTC. Amino acids: CSVVANRETQYF.

This clone turned up a few times. The V gene is TRBV5-1, the J gene TRBJ1-1; tentatively, D is TRBD1 (6 bases). Germline V gene lookup returns CDR1 SGHRS and CDR2 YFSETQ. Trimming cost V 1 base and J 4 bases, with 11 bases left between them. This CDR3 region has 14 residues. CDR3 sequence: CASSLNGGSTEAFF. CDR3 sequence (DNA): TGCGCCAGCAGCTTGAATGGGGGCAGCACTGAAGCTTTCTTT.

This chain uses TRBV7-9 with TRBJ2-3; 10 bases agree with TRBD2. Germline V lookup: CDR1 SEHNR, CDR2 FQNEAQ (reference sequence). This CDR3 has 15 residues. J was trimmed by 4 bases and V by 5 bases; bases with no gene match: 6. This CDR3 reads CASSPLAGDADTQYF. CDR3 in DNA: TGTGCCAGCAGCCCGCTAGCGGGGGACGCAGATACGCAGTATTTT.

This clone was seen a few times. V gene TRBV25-1 combines with J gene TRBJ2-3; TRBD2 matches at 10 bases. The CDR3 has 16 amino acids. Germline assignment: CDR1 MGHDK and CDR2 SYGVNS. V dropped 5 bases and J dropped 2; count of bases not matched to a gene: 7. The CDR3 loop reads CASSPGAGGNTDTQYF. CDR3 DNA: TGTGCCAGCAGTCCGGGAGCGGGGGGGAACACAGATACGCAGTATTTT.

The chain links TRBV6-1 to TRBJ2-1, with D perhaps matching TRBD1 (6 bases). CDR1 and CDR2 from the germline V gene are MNHNS and SASEGT. The V gene lost 6 bases and the J gene lost 4 bases, with 13 bases spanning the gap. The CDR3 loop spans 14 amino acids. The CDR3 here is CASRDRLGYNEQFF. The DNA of the CDR3 is TGTGCCAGCAGAGACAGGTTAGGATACAATGAGCAGTTCTTC.

The table lists this clone with a few counts. The chain uses TRBV6-1 and TRBJ1-1; D is uncertain. The CDR3 extends over 13 amino acids. Germline V gene data show CDR1 as MNHNS and CDR2 as SASEGT. The ends were cut back, 0 bases at V and 6 bases at J, with 8 bases in the middle. The CDR3 region has the DNA TGTGCCAGCAGTGAAGCGATGCGGGCTGAAGCTTTCTTT. Encoded protein: CASSEAMRAEAFF.

The chain links TRBV6-1 to TRBJ2-7; D remains unclear. Germline V gene sequence: CDR1 MNHNS, CDR2 SASEGT. The CDR3 has 12 amino acids. Trimming shortened V by 2 bases and J by 2 bases, and 4 bases separated the two germline ends. The CDR3 DNA reads TGTGCCAGCAGTGAATATGCCTACGAGCAGTACTTC. This codes for CASSEYAYEQYF.

V is TRBV6-1 and J is TRBJ1-5, with D possibly TRBD1 on 5 matching bases. The CDR3 spans 15 residues. V lost 4 bases and J 11 bases, leaving 21 bases between the germline ends. Germline V CDR1 and CDR2: MNHNS, SASEGT. Here the CDR3 DNA reads TGTGCCAGCAGTGGGGGGAGGGCTGGAGTTCGGGCCCAGCATTTT. This gives the protein CASSGGRAGVRAQHF.

This chain uses TRBV4-3 with TRBJ1-1; 8 bases align to TRBD1. CDR1 LGHNA and CDR2 YSLEER come from the germline V gene. The CDR3 has 16 residues. V was clipped by 1 base and J by 4 bases; unmatched bases: 8. The CDR3 sequence: CASSQVTTGGSTEAFF. In DNA form, the CDR3 reads TGCGCCAGCAGCCAAGTAACCACAGGGGGGAGCACTGAAGCTTTCTTT.

The V gene is TRBV18, the J gene TRBJ2-7, with 7 bases matching TRBD1. The CDR3 loop spans 14 amino acids. The ends lost 2 bases at V and 3 bases at J; junction bases unmatched: 4. Germline V gene data show CDR1 as KGHSH and CDR2 as LQKENI. The chain's CDR3 is CASSPGAGGYEQYF. The CDR3 DNA is TGTGCCAGCTCACCAGGGGCAGGGGGCTACGAGCAGTACTTC.

The chain combines TRBV6-1 with TRBJ2-4; tentatively, D is TRBD1 (5 bases). Germline V CDR1 and CDR2: MNHNS, SASEGT. Trimming removed 5 bases at V and 2 bases at J, with 10 bases between. The CDR3 runs to 14 residues. CDR3 DNA: TGTGCCAGCAGTAGACAGACCCCCAAAAACATTCAGTACTTC. Amino acid sequence: CASSRQTPKNIQYF.

A remark on this clone: One end of the junction is discordant with germline, which a read error may explain. The rearrangement joins TRBV9 to TRBJ2-7; D is possibly TRBD1 (5 bases). The CDR3 totals 17 residues. Germline CDR1 reads SGDLS; CDR2 reads YYNGEE. CDR3 in amino acids: CASRVAPWAGRSYEQYF. As DNA, the CDR3 is TGTGCCAGCCGCGTAGCTCCTTGGGCAGGGCGGTCCTACGAGCAGTACTTC.

This chain links TRBV13 with TRBJ2-3; the D is unclear. CDR1 and CDR2 from the germline V gene are PRHDT and FYEKMQ (reference sequence). This CDR3 has 13 amino acids. V lost 4 bases to trimming and J lost 6 bases, with 11 bases between them. As DNA, the CDR3 is TGTGCCAGCAGCTCCGATACTCGGGATACGCAGTATTTT. This gives the protein CASSSDTRDTQYF.

The rearrangement uses TRBV6-1 and TRBJ2-7; 16 nucleotides agree with TRBD2. Trimming removed 3 bases from V and 7 bases from J; junction bases left unmatched: 12. CDR1 and CDR2 (germline): MNHNS, SASEGT. CDR3 length: 18 amino acids. In nucleotides, the CDR3 is TGTGCCAGCAGTGAGACCGGGACTAGCGGGAGGGCCCCTTGGGAGCAGTACTTC. This codes for CASSETGTSGRAPWEQYF.

This chain joins TRBV30 and TRBJ1-6; D remains unclear. This CDR3 region has 14 residues. CDR1 is GTSNPN and CDR2 is SVGIG in the germline V gene (reference sequence). The V end was cut by 3 bases, the J end by 7 bases, with 13 bases between. The CDR3 coding sequence is TGTGCCTGGAGCCCACCGGCAGGCAATTCACCCCTCCACTTT. It is translated as CAWSPPAGNSPLHF.

This clone was seen a single time. This chain links TRBV28 with TRBJ2-5; 7 bases align to TRBD1. The J call may be incorrect, as the DNA end agrees better with TRBJ2-7. Per the germline V gene, CDR1 is MDHEN and CDR2 is SYDVKM. This CDR3 is 15 amino acids long. DNA for the CDR3: TGTGCCAGCAGTACCACCGGGACAGCATCCTACGAGCAGTACTTC. It specifies CASSTTGTASYEQYF.

The chain carries TRBV5-4 and TRBJ2-5, with D maybe TRBD2 (7 bases). V shed 0 bases and J shed 6 bases, with 12 bases lying between them. Germline V gene sequence: CDR1 SGHNT, CDR2 YYREEE (reference sequence). CDR3 length: 14 residues. In DNA, the CDR3 is TGTGCCAGCAGCTTGGGAGGGGGGGCGAAGACCCAGTACTTC. It encodes CASSLGGGAKTQYF. The full variable domain, rest sourced from reference TRBV5-4 and TRBJ2-5, is ETGVTQSPTHLIKTRGQQVTLRCSSQSGHNTVSWYQQALGQGPQFIFQYYREEENGRGNFPPRFSGLQFPNYSSELNVNALELDDSALYLCASSLGGGAKTQYFGPGTRLLVL.

The chain combines TRBV5-1 with TRBJ2-5, with 8 bases lining up with TRBD2. The last part of the DNA fits TRBJ2-7 better; the J call may be wrong. The CDR3 sequence is 16 residues long. Germline CDR1 SGHRS, CDR2 YFSETQ. The CDR3 region is CASSPRGLAGLYEQYF. CDR3 bases: TGCGCCAGCAGCCCACGGGGTCTAGCGGGCCTCTACGAGCAGTACTTC.